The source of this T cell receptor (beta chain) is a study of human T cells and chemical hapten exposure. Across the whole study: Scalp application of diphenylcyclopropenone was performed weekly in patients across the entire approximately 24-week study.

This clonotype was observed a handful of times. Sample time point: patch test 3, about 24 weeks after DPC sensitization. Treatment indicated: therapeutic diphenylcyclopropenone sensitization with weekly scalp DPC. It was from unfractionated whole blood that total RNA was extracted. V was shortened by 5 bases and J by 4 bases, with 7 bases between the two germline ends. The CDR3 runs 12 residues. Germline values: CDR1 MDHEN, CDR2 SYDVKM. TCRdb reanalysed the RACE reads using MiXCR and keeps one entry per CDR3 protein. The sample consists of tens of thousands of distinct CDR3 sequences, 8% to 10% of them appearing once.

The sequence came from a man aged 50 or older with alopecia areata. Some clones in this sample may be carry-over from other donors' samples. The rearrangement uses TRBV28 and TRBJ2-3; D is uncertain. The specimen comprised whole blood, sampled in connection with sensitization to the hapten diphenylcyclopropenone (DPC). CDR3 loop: CASSPLADTQYF. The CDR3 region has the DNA TGTGCCAGCAGTCCCCTGGCAGATACGCAGTATTTT.